The 24 T cell receptor beta chains given below trace back to one sample, sequenced in a study of cytomegalovirus exposure and HLA in healthy donors. Both 60 Vbeta primers and 13 Jbeta primers went into the PCR. Sequencing was performed with immunoSEQ multiplex PCR; in TCRdb, only in-frame clones are kept and a portion is missing. The sample gives some 130,000 clones, approximately 61% of which show up once; approximately 1.6% is in the top ten. Sample: PBMCs. The receptors shown here come from a human donor in good health.

The V and J genes are TRBV6-5 and TRBJ2-7; D not certain. The CDR3 has 14 amino acids. The germline gives CDR1 MNHEY, CDR2 SVGAGI. V lost 5 bases to trimming and J lost 2 bases, with 13 bases between them. In DNA form, the CDR3 reads TGTGCCAGCAGTGAATTGGGCAAAGCCTACGAGCAGTACTTC. This gives the protein CASSELGKAYEQYF.

V usage is TRBV6-6 and J usage is TRBJ1-5; D is undetermined. Per germline, CDR1 MNHNY and CDR2 SVGAGI (reference sequence). CDR3 size: 12 residues. V lost 4 bases and J lost 6, with 7 bases in between. The CDR3, as DNA: TGTGCCAGCAGTTCATCCGGTCAGCCCCAGCATTTT. Encoded protein: CASSSSGQPQHF.

The chain couples TRBV5-1 to TRBJ2-7; tentatively, D is TRBD2 (6 bases). Germline V gene sequence: CDR1 SGHRS, CDR2 YFSETQ. Between the trimmed V and J ends, which lost 0 bases and 0 bases, there was a span of 13 bases. CDR3 size: 16 residues. CDR3 nucleotides: TGCGCCAGCAGCTTGGCCTGGAGGGCTAACTCCTACGAGCAGTACTTC. This encodes CASSLAWRANSYEQYF.

This clone was found once. The chain recombines TRBV12-5 with TRBJ2-3; possible D gene TRBD2, 6 bases. The CDR3 covers 15 residues. The V end was cut by 5 bases, the J end by 5 bases, with 17 bases between. Germline V gene lookup returns CDR1 LGHNT and CDR2 FRNRAP. Here the CDR3 reads CASGKGTPTGDTQYF. CDR3 sequence (DNA): TGTGCTAGTGGTAAAGGGACTCCCACAGGAGATACGCAGTATTTT.

The CDR3 DNA reads as TGTGCCAGCAGCTTAAAGGGGGTGACTAATGAAAAACTGTTTTTT. It codes for CASSLKGVTNEKLFF. This chain connects TRBV7-3 to TRBJ1-4; D is possibly TRBD1 (6 bases). The CDR3 has 15 amino acids. V was pared by 1 base and J by 2 bases, with 8 bases between. The germline V gene has CDR1 SGHTA and CDR2 FQGTGA.

The J gene is TRBJ2-7, the V gene TRBV19, with TRBD2 as a possible D gene (5 bases). Trimming pared 6 bases from V and 3 bases from J, leaving 18 bases between. The CDR3 has 15 residues. Germline loops: CDR1 LNHDA, CDR2 SQIVND (reference sequence). The CDR3 spells CASRPSPDGGYEQYF. CDR3 in DNA: TGTGCCAGTAGACCTTCTCCGGACGGAGGCTACGAGCAGTACTTC.

The chain recombines TRBV9 with TRBJ2-3; unclear D gene. Between the trimmed V and J ends, which lost 1 base and 10 bases, there was a span of 10 bases. This CDR3 is built from 12 residues. The germline gives CDR1 SGDLS, CDR2 YYNGEE. The CDR3 loop reads CASSVSGGAQYF. CDR3 DNA: TGTGCCAGCAGCGTAAGTGGCGGTGCGCAGTATTTT. Full variable domain (rest looked up from reference TRBV9 and TRBJ2-3): DSGVTQTPKHLITATGQRVTLRCSPRSGDLSVYWYQQSLDQGLQFLIQYYNGEERAKGNILERFSAQQFPDLHSELNLSSLELGDSALYFCASSVSGGAQYFGPGTRLTVL.

The chain couples TRBV29-1 to TRBJ1-2; D not resolved. The ends were cut back, 3 bases at V and 4 bases at J, with 6 bases in the middle. Looked up from germline, CDR1 is SQVTM and CDR2 is ANQGSEA. The CDR3 sequence is 11 residues long. The CDR3 here is CSVEGGYGYTF. CDR3 sequence (DNA): TGCAGCGTTGAGGGAGGCTATGGCTACACCTTC.

A few counts support this clone. The chain joins TRBV5-6 to TRBJ1-5; tentative D call: TRBD1 (5 bases). V was clipped by 1 base and J by 5 bases, with 13 bases between them. The CDR3 extends over 15 amino acids. Looked up from germline, CDR1 is SGHDT and CDR2 is YYEEEE. For the CDR3, the DNA is TGTGCCAGCAGCTTGATAGGGGACTCGGATCAGCCCCAGCATTTT. This gives the protein CASSLIGDSDQPQHF.

The rearrangement links TRBV19 to TRBJ2-1; TRBD1 matches 7 bases. J was trimmed by 4 bases and V by 3 bases; bases with no gene match: 3. This CDR3 comprises 14 residues. Germline V lookup: CDR1 LNHDA, CDR2 SQIVND (reference sequence). CDR3 sequence reads: CASSIGDRYNEQFF. In DNA, the CDR3 is TGTGCCAGTAGTATTGGGGACAGATACAATGAGCAGTTCTTC.

The rearrangement links TRBV5-1 to TRBJ2-7; TRBD1 matches at 9 bases. V gave up 2 bases and J gave up 0 bases; unmatched junction bases: 15. Per germline, CDR1 SGHRS and CDR2 YFSETQ. This CDR3 spans 19 amino acids. The CDR3 DNA reads as TGCGCCAGCAGCTTTATAATGTGGGGACAGGGTAAAGGCTCCTACGAGCAGTACTTC. Translated: CASSFIMWGQGKGSYEQYF.

The chain links TRBV11-1 to TRBJ2-1; 11 nucleotides match TRBD1. This CDR3 is 15 amino acids long. Looked up from germline, CDR1 is SGHAT and CDR2 is FQDESV (reference sequence). V was pared by 4 bases and J by 7 bases, with 6 bases of the junction left unmatched. CDR3 coding DNA: TGTGCCAGCAGCTCCGGACAGGGGGCTTGGAATGAGCAGTTCTTC. It is translated as CASSSGQGAWNEQFF.

This clone was detected only a few times. This sequence joins TRBV11-2 and TRBJ2-5; 11 bases map to TRBD2. The CDR3 spans 16 residues. V was pared by 1 base and J by 4 bases, with 5 bases of the junction left unmatched. In germline, CDR1 is SGHAT, CDR2 FQNNGV. The CDR3 DNA sequence: TGTGCCAGCAGCTTAGTAGCGGGAGGGACGGGAGAGACCCAGTACTTC. This translates into CASSLVAGGTGETQYF.

This sequence joins TRBV19 and TRBJ2-5; 9 bases agree with TRBD2. CDR1 LNHDA and CDR2 SQIVND come from the germline V gene (reference sequence). The length of the CDR3 is 14 residues. The trim removed 5 bases at V and 2 bases at J, leaving 3 bases unmatched. The CDR3 spells CASSDSGGQETQYF. For the CDR3, the DNA is TGTGCCAGTAGTGATAGCGGGGGACAAGAGACCCAGTACTTC.

The rearrangement joins TRBV2 to TRBJ1-5; 8 nucleotides agree with TRBD1. The CDR3 is 15 amino acids. The trim removed 6 bases at V and 5 bases at J, leaving 9 bases unmatched. Germline V gives CDR1 SNHLY, CDR2 FYNNEI. The CDR3 protein is CASSATDRGYQPQHF. For the CDR3, the DNA is TGTGCCAGCAGCGCCACCGACAGGGGATATCAGCCCCAGCATTTT.

This sequence joins TRBV29-1 and TRBJ1-2, with D possibly matching TRBD1 (6 bases). CDR3 length: 10 amino acids. Germline V lookup: CDR1 SQVTM, CDR2 ANQGSEA. Trimming left V 5 bases short and J 8 bases short, with 9 bases between. The CDR3: CSVTGSGYTF. The CDR3 DNA reads TGCAGCGTTACAGGGTCCGGCTACACCTTC.

The J gene is TRBJ2-1, the V gene TRBV29-1, with 10 bases aligning to TRBD2. The CDR3 runs 16 residues. With 6 bases clipped from V and 4 bases from J, the junction kept 12 bases outside the gene matches. The germline gives CDR1 SQVTM, CDR2 ANQGSEA. The CDR3 bases are TGCAGCGTGCCACCCCCTAGCGGGGGAATTTACAATGAGCAGTTCTTC. This codes for CSVPPPSGGIYNEQFF.

The sample holds a few counts of this clone. One end of the junction does not line up with germline, which may come from a read error. The chain recombines TRBV29-1 with TRBJ2-1; TRBD2 matches at 16 bases. The CDR3 is made up of 17 amino acids. Germline-derived CDR1 and CDR2 are SQVTM and ANQGSEA. CDR3 in DNA: TGCAGCGTGGAAGGGACTAGCGGGAGGGTCACCTACAATGAGCAGTTCTTC. This codes for CSVEGTSGRVTYNEQFF.

This clone was observed a handful of times. The chain links TRBV7-6 to TRBJ2-7; D is unclear. V was shortened by 4 bases and J by 3 bases, with 7 bases between the two germline ends. The germline CDR1 and CDR2 sequences are SGHVS and FNYEAQ. There are 12 residues in the CDR3. CDR3 amino acids: CASSYRDYEQYF. DNA of the CDR3: TGTGCCAGCAGCTACAGAGACTACGAGCAGTACTTC.

This chain uses TRBV10-1 with TRBJ2-5, with 11 bases that match TRBD2. The V and J ends lost 5 bases and 4 bases, in that order; junction bases with no gene match: 0. The CDR3 covers 13 residues. Germline loops: CDR1 WNHNN, CDR2 SYGVQD (reference sequence). Here the CDR3 reads CASSLAGGETQYF. The CDR3 DNA sequence: TGCGCCAGCAGTCTAGCGGGAGGAGAGACCCAGTACTTC.

This clone was observed a handful of times. The rearrangement links TRBV4-1 to TRBJ2-7; the match to TRBD1 covers 8 bases. Per the germline V gene, CDR1 is MGHRA and CDR2 is YSYEKL. The V and J ends lost 2 bases and 1 base, in that order; junction bases with no gene match: 1. The CDR3 loop spans 14 amino acids. The CDR3 sequence is CASSQTGGSYEQYF. For the CDR3, the DNA is TGCGCCAGCAGCCAAACAGGGGGTTCCTACGAGCAGTACTTC.

This clone showed up just a few times. The rearrangement uses TRBV23-1 and TRBJ1-5, with TRBD1 matching 7 bases. TRBV23-1 is sorted into the ORF group, with uncertain function. The CDR3 length is 15 residues. J gave up 4 bases and V 0 bases, and 3 bases lay outside the gene matches. The CDR3: CASSQSGQQNQPQHF. The CDR3 bases are TGCGCCAGCAGTCAATCGGGACAGCAGAATCAGCCCCAGCATTTT.

The chain couples TRBV28 to TRBJ2-2, with 9 bases matching TRBD2. J gave up 4 bases and V 7 bases, and 7 bases lay outside the gene matches. CDR3 length equals 15 residues. Germline CDR1 and CDR2: MDHEN and SYDVKM. The CDR3 is CASMDSGSSTGELFF. CDR3 DNA: TGTGCCAGCATGGATAGCGGGAGTAGCACCGGGGAGCTGTTTTTT.

The V gene is TRBV5-1, the J gene TRBJ2-7; tentatively, D is TRBD1 (6 bases). V shed 4 bases and J shed 4 bases, with 27 bases lying between them. Germline CDR1 SGHRS, CDR2 YFSETQ. This CDR3 has 18 amino acids. The CDR3 region has the DNA TGCGCCAGCAGCCACCAAATAAAGACCGGGACACCGAATTACGAGCAGTACTTC. Translation: CASSHQIKTGTPNYEQYF. Full variable domain (missing parts from reference TRBV5-1 and TRBJ2-7): KAGVTQTPRYLIKTRGQQVTLSCSPISGHRSVSWYQQTPGQGLQFLFEYFSETQRNKGNFPGRFSGRQFSNSRSEMNVSTLELGDSALYLCASSHQIKTGTPNYEQYFGPGTRLTVT.